Included here is one TCR beta chain sequence, with context. Antigen unknown. The data are from a study of OX40 agonist ivuxolimab in advanced cancers. At the level of the study: Patients got intravenous ivuxolimab at 0.01 to 10 mg/kg every 2 weeks. Study results and limitations: The mean number of expanded clones was higher in CD8+ T cells than in CD4+. Antigen specificity remained undetermined for the expanded peripheral T cells.

This table comes from immunoSEQ multiplex PCR, and its TCRdb copy is limited to in-frame clones, with some not included. The table has 50,000 to 75,000 clones, 91% seen once. From germline, CDR1 is LNHDA and CDR2 SQIVND (reference sequence). This CDR3 has 14 amino acids. V lost 5 bases and J lost 3; bases outside the gene matches: 7. The V and J genes are TRBV19 and TRBJ2-7; 7 bases align to TRBD1. The material sequenced was CD4+ or CD8+ T cells sorted from blood, taken in a trial of the OX40 agonist ivuxolimab. The receptor was derived from an adult with an advanced solid tumor such as melanoma, head and neck, liver or kidney cancer. The CDR3 loop is CASSVSGQHYEQYF. The CDR3 region has the DNA TGTGCCAGTAGTGTCTCGGGACAGCACTACGAGCAGTACTTC.